The clone carrying this TCR beta chain was detected ten times or more. Looked up from germline, CDR1 is DFQATT and CDR2 is SNEGSKA (reference sequence). The CDR3 is 11 residues long. Trimming removed 3 bases at V and 5 bases at J, with 6 bases between. This sample stems from a study of blood T cells in healthy people across ages. Looking at the study overall: T cells yielded about one barcoded beta molecule per two cells through template switching.

The use of a sample-barcoded 5' primer and a J-beta primer mix characterized a second PCR of roughly 7 to 12 cycles. Each CDR3 protein is one row after TCRdb ran MiXCR on the 5' RACE reads. The profile shows about 280,000 distinct CDR3 sequences, about 25% of them singletons. The TCR comes from a woman in her 70s in good health. The sequenced sample was blood. The genes are TRBV20-1 and TRBJ2-3; D unresolved. CDR3 bases: TGCAGTGCTAGCCCCGGAGATACGCAGTATTTT. Protein sequence: CSASPGDTQYF.